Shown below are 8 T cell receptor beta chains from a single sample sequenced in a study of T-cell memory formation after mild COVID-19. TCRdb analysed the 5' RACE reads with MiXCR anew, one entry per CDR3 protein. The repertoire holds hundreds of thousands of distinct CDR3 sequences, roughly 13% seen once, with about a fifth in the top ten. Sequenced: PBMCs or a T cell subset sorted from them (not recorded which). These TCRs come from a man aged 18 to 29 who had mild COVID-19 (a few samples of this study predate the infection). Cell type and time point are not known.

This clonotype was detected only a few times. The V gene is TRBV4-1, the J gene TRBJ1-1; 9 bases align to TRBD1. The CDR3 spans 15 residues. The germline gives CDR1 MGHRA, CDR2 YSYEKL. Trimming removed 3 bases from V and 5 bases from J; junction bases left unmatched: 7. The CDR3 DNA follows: TGCGCCAGCAGCCATTACAGGGGGCTTACAACTGAAGCTTTCTTT. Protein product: CASSHYRGLTTEAFF.

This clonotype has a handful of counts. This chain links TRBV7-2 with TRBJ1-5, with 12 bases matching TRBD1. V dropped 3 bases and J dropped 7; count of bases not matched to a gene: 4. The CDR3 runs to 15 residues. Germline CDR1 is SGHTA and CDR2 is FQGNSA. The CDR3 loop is CASSLAGTGGQPQHF. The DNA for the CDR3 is TGTGCCAGCAGCTTGGCCGGGACAGGGGGCCAGCCCCAGCATTTT.

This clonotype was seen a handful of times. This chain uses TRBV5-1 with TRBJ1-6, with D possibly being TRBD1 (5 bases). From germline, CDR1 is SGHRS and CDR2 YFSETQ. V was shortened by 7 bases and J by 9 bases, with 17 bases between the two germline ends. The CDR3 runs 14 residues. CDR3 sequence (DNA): TGCGCCAGCCAAGAGGCGGGGGTAGGTTCACCCCTCCACTTT. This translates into CASQEAGVGSPLHF.

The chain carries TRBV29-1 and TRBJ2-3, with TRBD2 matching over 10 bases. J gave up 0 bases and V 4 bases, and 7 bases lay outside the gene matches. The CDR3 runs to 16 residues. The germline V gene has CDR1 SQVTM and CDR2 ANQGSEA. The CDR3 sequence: CSVVTSGVRSTDTQYF. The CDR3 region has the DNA TGCAGCGTTGTAACTAGCGGGGTCCGGAGCACAGATACGCAGTATTTT.

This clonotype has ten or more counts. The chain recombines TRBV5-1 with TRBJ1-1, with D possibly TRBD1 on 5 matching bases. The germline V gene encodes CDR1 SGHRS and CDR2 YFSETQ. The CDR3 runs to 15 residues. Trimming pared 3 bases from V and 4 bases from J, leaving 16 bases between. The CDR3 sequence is CASSSTAGGGTEAFF. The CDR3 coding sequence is TGCGCCAGCAGCTCGACCGCCGGGGGAGGCACTGAAGCTTTCTTT.

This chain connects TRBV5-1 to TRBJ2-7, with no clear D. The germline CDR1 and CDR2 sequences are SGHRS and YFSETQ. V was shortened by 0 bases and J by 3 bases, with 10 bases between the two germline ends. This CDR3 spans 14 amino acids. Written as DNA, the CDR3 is TGCGCCAGCAGCTTGGGCGCCATCCTCTACGAGCAGTACTTC. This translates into CASSLGAILYEQYF.

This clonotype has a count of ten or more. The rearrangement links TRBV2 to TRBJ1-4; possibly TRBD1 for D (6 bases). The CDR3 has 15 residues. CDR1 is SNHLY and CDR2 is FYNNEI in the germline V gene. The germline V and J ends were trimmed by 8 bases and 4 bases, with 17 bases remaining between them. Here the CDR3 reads CASLSQGFVNEKLFF. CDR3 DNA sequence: TGTGCCAGCCTTTCACAGGGCTTCGTTAATGAAAAACTGTTTTTT.

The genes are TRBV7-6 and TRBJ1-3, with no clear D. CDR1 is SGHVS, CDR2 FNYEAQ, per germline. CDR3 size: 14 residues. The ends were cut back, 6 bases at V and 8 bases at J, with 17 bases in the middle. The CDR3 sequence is CASSMGEDADTIYF. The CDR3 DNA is TGTGCCAGCAGTATGGGAGAGGATGCTGACACCATATATTTT.